This T cell receptor (beta chain) was identified in a study of T cells after yellow fever vaccination. Study-wide background: Preparing low-cell-number fractions relied on SMART-Seq v4 Ultra Low Input. Study outcomes and limitations: The CD4 and CD8 compartments had a small share of their clonotypes in common. Faster peaking, at day 5 versus 15, marked a secondary response that was weaker. Abundant clonotypes from the bulk population could have been carried over as contaminants into FACS-sorted repertoires.

This clonotype was counted a single time. Its target is not known. TCRdb reprocessed the 5' RACE reads with MiXCR, giving one entry per CDR3 protein. The sample has about 340,000 distinct CDR3 sequences, 8.7% seen once. V was pared by 4 bases and J by 3 bases, with 15 bases between. The CDR3 is 16 residues long. CDR1 and CDR2 from the germline V gene are MNHEY and SMNVEV (reference sequence). Here the sequenced sample was PBMCs, taken on the day of the first yellow fever vaccination. The chain employs TRBV27 and TRBJ2-2, with D perhaps matching TRBD2 (5 bases). This TCR came from a man aged 18 to 35 who received the YFV17D yellow fever vaccine. CDR3 coding DNA: TGTGCCAGCAGTTCTCTAACTACAGCGGACACCGGGGAGCTGTTTTTT. Encoded protein: CASSSLTTADTGELFF.